The clone carrying this T cell receptor beta chain was recorded many times. The data derive from a study of T-cell memory formation after mild COVID-19. Study context: Largely donor-specific sequence clusters came from a couple of donors.

Trimming stripped 5 bases from V and 4 bases from J, with 9 bases between. The CDR3 runs 12 residues. Per the germline V gene, CDR1 is SEHNR and CDR2 is FQNEAQ (reference sequence). From 5'RACE with constant-segment primers came TCR alpha and TCR beta cDNA libraries that carried sample barcodes and UMIs. TCRdb recomputed calls from the 5' RACE reads with MiXCR, one row per CDR3 protein. The repertoire consists of 90,000 to 120,000 distinct CDR3 sequences, with roughly 11% occurring once and the leading ten covering approximately 40%. The sequencing input was PBMCs or a T cell subset sorted from them (not recorded which). V gene TRBV7-9 combines with J gene TRBJ2-7; D unresolved. This receptor was obtained from a man younger than 30 who had mild COVID-19 (a few samples of this study predate the infection). Cell type and time point are not known. The CDR3 protein is CASSRGPYEQYV. In DNA, the CDR3 is TGTGCCAGCAGCCGTGGACCTTACGAGCAGTACGTC.